This T cell receptor (beta chain) was captured in a study of shared clonotypes between healthy human individuals. Here immunoSEQ multiplex PCR was the method, and the copy in TCRdb shows in-frame clones only, minus some. The sample records roughly 640,000 clones, about 74% being singletons. The CDR3 length is 11 residues. Sequenced input: memory CD4+ T cells sorted from blood. The subset here: CD45RA-negative fraction. The receptor was isolated from a woman in her twenties or thirties in good health. This chain joins TRBV21-1 and TRBJ1-1. TRBV21-1 is termed a pseudogene. The CDR3 DNA sequence: TGTGCCAGCAGTCGGGGTCCTGAAGCTTTCTTT. Its protein product is CASSRGPEAFF.